This TCR beta chain is from a study of CD8+ T cells in alopecia areata. Once RNA had been extracted, it was reverse transcribed into cDNA to act as the sequencing template. Some clones are missing from TCRdb's copy, which holds only in-frame ones; the method was immunoSEQ multiplex PCR. The sample holds 150,000 to 200,000 clones; about 71% are singletons and the top ten take approximately 0.91%. The treatment: oral pan-JAK inhibitor, 5-10 mg twice daily. T lymphocytes (CD4+ and CD8+) were sorted from PBMCs. CDR3 length: 13 residues. V was cut by 3 bases and J by 1 base, with 6 bases left in between. Germline CDR1 SEHNR, CDR2 FQNEAQ (reference sequence).

The chain links TRBV7-9 to TRBJ1-1, with D uncertain. This specimen consisted of CD4+ T cells sorted from blood, obtained at week 4, from a patient treated with tofacitinib. This TCR was sampled from a human donor with alopecia areata. The CDR3 nucleotides are TGTGCCAGCAGCTTGCAGACGAACACTGAAGCTTTCTTT. This codes for CASSLQTNTEAFF.